The entry below describes one T cell receptor beta chain. The record originates from a study of blood T cell repertoires in COVID-19. How the authors handled the data: Researchers report that nucleated cell counts were estimated from reference gene primer amplification. Method: immunoSEQ multiplex PCR; TCRdb's copy keeps in-frame clones and lacks some. V and J calls and clone size follow that table, whereas D and trimming were derived from the DNA. The sample includes 210,000 or so clones, around 82% of them seen just once. The source of this sequence is a man aged 50 to 60 with active or convalescent COVID-19. What was sequenced was peripheral blood.

The CDR3 sequence is CASSYSIMGGSYEQYF. The DNA for the CDR3 is TGTGCCAGCAGTTACTCGATCATGGGGGGCTCCTACGAGCAGTACTTC. The chain has TRBV6-5 and TRBJ2-7; D perhaps matches TRBD2 (6 bases). The CDR3 is 16 amino acids. The germline V gene encodes CDR1 MNHEY and CDR2 SVGAGI. Trimming left V 0 bases short and J 0 bases short, with 12 bases between.